Presented here are 5 T cell receptor beta chains from one specimen sequenced in a study of blood T cell repertoires in COVID-19. Method: immunoSEQ multiplex PCR; TCRdb's copy keeps in-frame clones and lacks some. The sample consists of roughly 290,000 clones, about 86% of them appearing once. The sequenced material came from peripheral blood. The source of these receptors is a person aged 65-85 years with COVID-19, enrolled during active disease.

The genes are TRBV5-1 and TRBJ1-3; D gene unclear. This CDR3 is built from 17 residues. From germline, CDR1 is SGHRS and CDR2 YFSETQ. V dropped 4 bases and J dropped 1 base, with 18 bases sitting between them. The CDR3 nucleotides are TGCGCCAGCAGCGCGGGGATAATGAAGATATCTGGAAACACCATATATTTT. This sequence encodes CASSAGIMKISGNTIYF.

The chain recombines TRBV7-2 with TRBJ1-1; TRBD1 matches at 9 bases. The germline V gene encodes CDR1 SGHTA and CDR2 FQGNSA. V shed 3 bases and J 6 bases; nucleotides not matched to a gene: 5. The CDR3 has 14 amino acids. CDR3 sequence reads: CASSLDRGGPEAFF. The CDR3 coding sequence is TGTGCCAGCAGCTTGGACAGGGGAGGGCCTGAAGCTTTCTTT.

The chain uses TRBV5-8 and TRBJ1-4; D gene unclear. V lost 0 bases, J lost 4 bases, and 13 bases lay in between. There are 16 residues in the CDR3. Germline loops: CDR1 SGHTS, CDR2 YDEGEE. CDR3 DNA sequence: TGTGCCAGCAGCTTGGCCCGGGGTCCCCTTAATGAAAAACTGTTTTTT. It codes for CASSLARGPLNEKLFF. The full variable domain, its missing parts supplied by reference TRBV5-8 and TRBJ1-4, is EAGVTQSPTHLIKTRGQQATLRCSPISGHTSVYWYQQALGLGLQFLLWYDEGEERNRGNFPPRFSGRQFPNYSSELNVNALELEDSALYLCASSLARGPLNEKLFFGSGTQLSVL.

In this sample, this clone turned up a few times. In the same sample, other DNA sequences code for this CDR3. The gene calls are TRBV12-3 or TRBV12-4 and TRBJ2-7; D is unresolved. Trimming took 4 bases from V and 4 from J, leaving 5 bases between them. CDR3 size: 11 residues. CDR3 DNA: TGTGCCAGCAGTTCCTATTACGAGCAGTACTTC. Its protein is CASSSYYEQYF.

The chain uses TRBV28 and TRBJ1-2; perhaps TRBD1 as D (6 bases). Trimming pared 3 bases from V and 0 bases from J, leaving 11 bases between. Germline V gene data show CDR1 as MDHEN and CDR2 as SYDVKM. This CDR3 has 15 amino acids. CDR3: CASSFRGAANYGYTF. Written as DNA, the CDR3 is TGTGCCAGCAGTTTTCGGGGGGCAGCTAACTATGGCTACACCTTC.